One T cell receptor beta chain is described in this entry. Germline CDR1 and CDR2: SGDLS and YYNGEE. The CDR3 has 17 residues. V lost 0 bases to trimming and J lost 4 bases; unmatched junction nucleotides: 12. This table comes from immunoSEQ multiplex PCR, and its TCRdb copy is limited to in-frame clones, with some not included. The table has some 240,000 clones, 75% to 90% seen once. These data belong to a study of blood T cell repertoires in COVID-19. Study information: Donors in the United States, Italy and Spain gave samples during acute or convalescent COVID-19.

Specimen: peripheral blood. The genes are TRBV9 and TRBJ1-1, with TRBD1 matching over 7 bases. The clonotype originates from a woman aged 55-69 years with active or convalescent COVID-19. The CDR3 DNA is TGTGCCAGCAGCGTAGGAGCCGGAGGGGGCCTGGGCACTGAAGCTTTCTTT. Amino acid sequence: CASSVGAGGGLGTEAFF.